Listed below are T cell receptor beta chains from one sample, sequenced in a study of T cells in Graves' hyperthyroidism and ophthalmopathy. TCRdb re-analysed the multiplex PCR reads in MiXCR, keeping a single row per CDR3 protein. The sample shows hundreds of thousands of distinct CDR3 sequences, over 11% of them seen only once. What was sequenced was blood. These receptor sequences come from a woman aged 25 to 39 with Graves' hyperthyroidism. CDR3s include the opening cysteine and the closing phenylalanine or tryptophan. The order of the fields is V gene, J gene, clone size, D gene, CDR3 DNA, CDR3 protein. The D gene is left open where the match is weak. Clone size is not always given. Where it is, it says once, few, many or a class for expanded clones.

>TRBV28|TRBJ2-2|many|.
TGTGCCAGCACTGGCAGGGTCCCCACCGGGGAGCTGTTTTTT
CASTGRVPTGELFF
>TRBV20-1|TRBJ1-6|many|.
TGCAGTGCGGCGGAGAACTCGAATTCACCCCTCCACTTT
CSAAENSNSPLHF
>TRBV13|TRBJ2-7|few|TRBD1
TGTGCCTCATCAACAGGGGGTTTCGAGCAGTACTTC
CASSTGGFEQYF
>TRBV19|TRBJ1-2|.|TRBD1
TGTGCCAGTAGCGCGACCCAACCGGGACAGGGCTATGGCTACACCTTC
CASSATQPGQGYGYTF
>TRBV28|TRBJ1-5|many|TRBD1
TGTGCCAGCACTCTGGGACAGGGGCGACAGCCCCAGCATTTT
CASTLGQGRQPQHF
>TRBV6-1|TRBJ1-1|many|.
TGTGCCAGCAGTGATGGGGGGGCCGTCGGTGAAGCTTTCTTT
CASSDGGAVGEAFF
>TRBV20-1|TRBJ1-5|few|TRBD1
TGCAGTCCCGCCCGACAGGGGGGCTGGGTGGGGCCCCAGCATTTT
CSPARQGGWVGPQHF
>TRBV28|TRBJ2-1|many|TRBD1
TGTGCCAGCAGTCTCGCGGGACAGGGACCCGTGGGTGAGCAGTTCTTC
CASSLAGQGPVGEQFF
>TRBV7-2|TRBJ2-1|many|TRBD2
TGTGCCAGCAATATAGTTGGACTAGCGGGAGACAATGAGCAGTTCTTC
CASNIVGLAGDNEQFF
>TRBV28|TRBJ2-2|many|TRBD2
TGTGCCAGCAGTTTACTCCTGGCGGTAGCGGGATTTGGCGGGGAGCTGTTTTTT
CASSLLLAVAGFGGELFF
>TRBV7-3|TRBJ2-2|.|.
TGTGCCAGCAGCTTATCTTTTGGCGGACTCAACACCGGGGAGCTGTTTTTT
CASSLSFGGLNTGELFF
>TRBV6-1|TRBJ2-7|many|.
TGTGCCAGCTGGGACACCGTCTACGAGCAGTACTTC
CASWDTVYEQYF
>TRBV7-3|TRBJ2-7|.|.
TGTGCCAGCAGCTTAGGGGGAACCGAGCAGTACTTC
CASSLGGTEQYF
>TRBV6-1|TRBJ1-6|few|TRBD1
TGTGCCAGCAGGTTCCGGGACAGGGGATCTTCCTATAATTCACCCCTCCACTTT
CASRFRDRGSSYNSPLHF
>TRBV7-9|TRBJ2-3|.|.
TGTGCCAGCAGCAGAGGGGATTTTGCAGATACGCAGTATTTT
CASSRGDFADTQYF
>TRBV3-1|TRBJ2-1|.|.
TGTGCCAGCAGCCAAGACGCCGTGCATGAGCAGTTCTTC
CASSQDAVHEQFF
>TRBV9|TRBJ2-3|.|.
TGTGCCAGCAGCGTAGATAGCTCAGGTCGCACAGATACGCAGTATTTT
CASSVDSSGRTDTQYF
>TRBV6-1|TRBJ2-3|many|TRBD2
TGTGCCAGCAGAATTAGCGGGAGCTCAGATACGCAGTATTTT
CASRISGSSDTQYF
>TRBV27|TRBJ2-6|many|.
TGTGCCAGCAGTTTACGTGGTAAGGGAGGTTTCGCTGGGGCCAACGTCCTGACTTTC
CASSLRGKGGFAGANVLTF
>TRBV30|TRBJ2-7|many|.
TGTGCCTGGAGTGACCCCAACGAGCAGTACTTC
CAWSDPNEQYF
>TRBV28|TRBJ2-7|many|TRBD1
TGTGCCAGTCGGGAAAGGGGGCTTCGCGAGCAGTACTTC
CASRERGLREQYF
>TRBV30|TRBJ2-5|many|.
TGTGCCTGGAGTGTAGGCGGGGAGACCCAGTACTTC
CAWSVGGETQYF
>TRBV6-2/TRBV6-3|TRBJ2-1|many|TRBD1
TGTGCCAGCAGGCTATCCATCAGGGGGTACTACAATGAGCAGTTCTTC
CASRLSIRGYYNEQFF